Given below is one T cell receptor (beta chain) in context. The antigen it binds to is not known. The input lacks base qualities; no much larger clone sits a single base away. This specimen comes from a study of blood T cell repertoires in COVID-19 (TCRdb year 2020). For context, the study as a whole: Collaborator samples came from the United States, Italy and Spain and covered acute and convalescent phases of COVID-19. Subjects who had been exposed to COVID-19, were actively infected with it, or had recovered from it provided the deeply sampled blood TCRbeta repertoires that made up the dataset. A de-identified subject ID, COVID-19 status, age in years and sex were almost always included in the sample metadata. Samples came from the ongoing ImmuneRACE study (first 160 participants) plus 1,254 subjects from 6 global collaborators. The prospective study material was composed of cDNA or gDNA derived from T cells, B-cell-depleted T cells, or PBMCs. The repertoires were released in a freely available public database intended as a resource for research on the immune response to SARS-CoV-2. Where available, HLA class I and class II types were obtained from metadata supplied by the sample provider rather than from assay-based typing. What the work shows at the level of the full study, not this receptor alone: The amount of clinical and demographic metadata varied by source and participant and was provided uncurated.

At one collaborating source in Seattle, patients were enrolled during active infection and were followed longitudinally through the course of disease. Each collaborating institution followed its own protocols to collect whole blood in K2EDTA tubes. For TCRbeta analysis, collaborators shipped samples as frozen whole blood, isolated PBMCs, or DNA extracted from either of those sample types. CDR1 KGHDR and CDR2 SFDVKD were looked up in the germline V gene. V has 4 bases trimmed and J has 4 bases trimmed; junction bases matching no gene number 9. The CDR3, cysteine through phenylalanine, is 16 amino acids long. The entry retains the CDR3 DNA only, 48 bases that are in frame from base 1. The immunoSEQ Assay, a bias-controlled multiplex PCR, was used to amplify TCRbeta CDR3 regions from genomic DNA. The authors' pipeline ran thus. Nucleated cell counts per sample were estimated from amplification of reference gene primers within the assay. Sequence reads were collapsed and filtered to measure the absolute abundance of every unique TCRbeta CDR3 rearrangement. For each sample, productive Simpson clonality was calculated as the square root of Simpson's diversity index over productive rearrangements. The clones in this table, taken by TCRdb from immuneACCESS, are in-frame only. Not every clone is retained; where verified, under half of the shortfall comes from an unresolved V gene, and the cause of the rest is unknown. V and J calls plus clone size are reproduced from that table; the DNA served to infer D and trimming. The sample table lists 200,000 to 250,000 clones, approximately 78% of them with a count of one. About 5% of the sample comes from the top ten.

The sample was peripheral blood. The chain is encoded by TRBV24-1 joined to TRBJ2-5, and TRBD2 aligns with 9 junction nucleotides. The sequence was obtained from an older woman with COVID-19, enrolled during active disease. The CDR3 has the sequence CATSELSGRGSETQYF. At the DNA level, the sequence is TGTGCCACCAGTGAGCTTAGCGGGAGAGGGTCAGAGACCCAGTACTTC.